Each of the 10 T cell receptor beta chains below was sequenced from the same sample in a study of cytomegalovirus exposure and HLA in healthy donors. The PCR made use of 60 Vbeta and 13 Jbeta primers. Repertoires were generated with immunoSEQ multiplex PCR, while TCRdb's copy carries only in-frame clones and drops some. The sample table sets out 150,000 to 200,000 clones. Sequencing was done on a sample of PBMCs. All receptors derive from a woman in her sixties or seventies in good health and CMV-seronegative.

The V gene is TRBV19, the J gene TRBJ2-3; 11 nucleotides match TRBD1. There are 16 residues in the CDR3. Losses at the gene ends were 5 bases for V and 4 bases for J; bases not matched to a gene: 8. CDR1 is LNHDA and CDR2 is SQIVND in the germline V gene (reference sequence). CDR3 amino acids: CASSFGTGGSPDTQYF. CDR3 DNA: TGTGCCAGTAGTTTCGGGACAGGGGGTTCCCCAGATACGCAGTATTTT. Based on the CDR3 plus reference TRBV19 and TRBJ2-3, the full variable domain is DGGITQSPKYLFRKEGQNVTLSCEQNLNHDAMYWYRQDPGQGLRLIYYSQIVNDFQKGDIAEGYSVSREKKESFPLTVTSAQKNPTAFYLCASSFGTGGSPDTQYFGPGTRLTVL.

The chain joins TRBV5-1 to TRBJ1-1, with D possibly being TRBD1 (5 bases). Germline CDR1 reads SGHRS; CDR2 reads YFSETQ. V was trimmed by 0 bases and J by 1 base, leaving 7 bases between them. The CDR3 contains 14 residues. CDR3 DNA sequence: TGCGCCAGCAGCTTGGGCAGGGCGAACACTGAAGCTTTCTTT. It yields the protein CASSLGRANTEAFF.

The gene calls are TRBV5-6 and TRBJ1-2, with D possibly being TRBD1 (5 bases). The CDR3 runs to 15 residues. Germline CDR1 SGHDT, CDR2 YYEEEE. With 0 bases removed from V and 3 bases from J, the gap between germline ends came to 12 bases. The DNA for the CDR3 is TGTGCCAGCAGCTTGGCCGGGGGATTTTACTATGGCTACACCTTC. Its translation is CASSLAGGFYYGYTF.

J is TRBJ2-1 and V is TRBV9; TRBD1 aligns across 10 bases. The length of the CDR3 is 16 residues. Losses at the gene ends were 3 bases for V and 6 bases for J; bases not matched to a gene: 9. Germline V gene sequence: CDR1 SGDLS, CDR2 YYNGEE. CDR3 sequence: CASSGQTGGASNEQFF. Written as DNA, the CDR3 is TGTGCCAGCAGCGGACAGACAGGGGGCGCATCCAATGAGCAGTTCTTC.

The chain combines TRBV5-1 with TRBJ2-7; a weak D match, TRBD1 (5 bases). V lost 0 bases to trimming and J lost 2 bases, with 9 bases between them. The CDR3 runs to 14 residues. The germline V gene encodes CDR1 SGHRS and CDR2 YFSETQ. In DNA, the CDR3 is TGCGCCAGCAGCTTGGGACAGCTACCCTACGAGCAGTACTTC. Protein product: CASSLGQLPYEQYF.

J is TRBJ2-7 and V is TRBV5-1; 10 bases map to TRBD1. Germline V lookup: CDR1 SGHRS, CDR2 YFSETQ. V lost 4 bases to trimming and J lost 2 bases; unmatched junction nucleotides: 6. This CDR3 has 15 amino acids. The CDR3 region has the DNA TGCGCCAGCAGCCCCACCGGGACAGGGGCCTACGAGCAGTACTTC. Protein product: CASSPTGTGAYEQYF.

The chain uses TRBV2 and TRBJ1-4, with TRBD1 matching over 10 bases. V lost 4 bases, J lost 7 bases, and 3 bases stayed unmatched. Germline-derived CDR1 and CDR2 are SNHLY and FYNNEI. This CDR3 contains 14 residues. CDR3 sequence reads: CASSGGTGVEKLFF. Written as DNA, the CDR3 is TGTGCCAGCAGTGGGGGGACAGGGGTTGAAAAACTGTTTTTT.

The chain carries TRBV7-2 and TRBJ1-2, with a tentative D call TRBD1 (5 bases). The CDR3 consists of 12 residues. Germline V gives CDR1 SGHTA, CDR2 FQGNSA. V lost 5 bases, J lost 5 bases, and 9 bases lay in between. The CDR3, as DNA: TGTGCCAGCAGCATCCAGGGTTATGGCTACACCTTC. Translated: CASSIQGYGYTF.

The CDR3 sequence is CASSPEDRGDTQYF. CDR3 DNA sequence: TGCGCCAGCAGCCCCGAAGACAGGGGCGATACGCAGTATTTT. This chain connects TRBV5-1 to TRBJ2-3; 8 bases match TRBD1. V lost 4 bases, J lost 6 bases, and 7 bases stayed unmatched. The CDR3 extends over 14 amino acids. Germline CDR1 SGHRS, CDR2 YFSETQ.

The rearrangement links TRBV5-6 to TRBJ2-7, with 7 bases aligning to TRBD1. This CDR3 contains 13 residues. Germline trimming cut 5 bases from V and 2 bases from J; bases unmatched to any gene: 4. Germline CDR1 and CDR2: SGHDT and YYEEEE. The CDR3 region is CASSNTGAYEQYF. CDR3 DNA sequence: TGTGCCAGCAGTAATACAGGGGCCTACGAGCAGTACTTC.